Below, one T cell receptor beta chain is given with its context. Which antigen it targets is not known. No qualities accompany the bases; no much larger clone lies one base away. The cysteine opens and the phenylalanine closes a CDR3 of 15 amino acids. Only the CDR3 portion is preserved as DNA: 45 bases, with reading frame beginning at the first base. The V end loses 4 bases and the J end loses 5 bases, and a stretch of 17 bases separates them. The germline V gene (reference sequence) supplies CDR1 SEHNR and CDR2 FQNEAQ. Participants in the prospective study were enrolled through a virtual design, were aged about 18 to 100 years, and lived in approximately 25 United States geographic areas. Cohort assignment in the prospective study relied on participant-reported clinical history from a screening survey and a study questionnaire. ImmuneRACE Cohort 3 recovered participants were defined by two consecutive negative NP/OP PCR tests, healthcare professional clearance, or symptom resolution. Mobile phlebotomists in the prospective study collected whole blood, serum and a nasopharyngeal or oropharyngeal swab from every participant. Additional blood draws and questionnaires over an approximately two-month period could optionally be provided by prospective study participants. Before DNA extraction, blood samples from the prospective study were shipped at room temperature or frozen.

This sample is part of a study of blood T cell repertoires in COVID-19 (dated by TCRdb to about 2020). Notes on the research overall: The collaborator samples originated in the United States, Italy and Spain and spanned the acute and convalescent phases of COVID-19. The material from the prospective study consisted of cDNA or gDNA derived from T cells, B-cell-depleted T cells, or PBMCs. Subjects who had been exposed to COVID-19, were actively infected with it, or had recovered from it provided the deeply sampled blood TCRbeta repertoires that made up the dataset. The repertoires were made available in a free public database intended to serve as a resource for research on the immune response to SARS-CoV-2. Samples were obtained from the ongoing ImmuneRACE study (first 160 participants) and from over 1,000 subjects provided by 6 global collaborators. The sample metadata nearly always contained a de-identified subject ID, COVID-19 status, age in years and sex. Where available, HLA class I and class II types were obtained from metadata supplied by the sample provider rather than from assay-based typing. Study-level results and caveats: Clinical and demographic metadata were provided uncurated, with the amount varying by source and participant.

The immunoSEQ Assay, a bias-controlled multiplex PCR, was used to amplify TCRbeta CDR3 regions from genomic DNA. The study's own analysis went as follows. The number of nucleated cells in each sample was estimated from the amplification of reference gene primers within the assay. To quantify the absolute abundance of each unique TCRbeta CDR3 rearrangement, sequence reads were collapsed and filtered. For each sample, productive Simpson clonality was calculated as the square root of Simpson's diversity index over productive rearrangements. TCRdb holds this immuneACCESS table with in-frame rearrangements only. Some clones are missing; in checked studies, unresolved V genes explain under half, and the rest has no known cause. The DNA gave D and trimming, while V, J and clone size come from that table. The sample table contains roughly 400,000 clones; only one count was recorded for roughly nine tenths of them. Of the sample, around 1.1% is held by the ten largest clones.

This chain is built from TRBV7-9 and TRBJ2-5; the best D guess is TRBD2, with 6 bases matching. The sequenced material came from PBMCs or T cells enriched from blood (not recorded which). This TCR was sampled from a young man who had recovered from COVID-19. At the DNA level, the sequence is TGTGCCAGCAGCTCCCTCGAGGAGGGCGCTGAGACCCAGTACTTC. It codes for CASSSLEEGAETQYF. Full variable domain (CDR3 extended with the reference TRBV7-9 and TRBJ2-5 proteins): DTGVSQNPRHKITKRGQNVTFRCDPISEHNRLYWYRQTLGQGPEFLTYFQNEAQLEKSRLLSDRFSAERPKGSFSTLEIQRTEQGDSAMYLCASSSLEEGAETQYFGPGTRLLVL.